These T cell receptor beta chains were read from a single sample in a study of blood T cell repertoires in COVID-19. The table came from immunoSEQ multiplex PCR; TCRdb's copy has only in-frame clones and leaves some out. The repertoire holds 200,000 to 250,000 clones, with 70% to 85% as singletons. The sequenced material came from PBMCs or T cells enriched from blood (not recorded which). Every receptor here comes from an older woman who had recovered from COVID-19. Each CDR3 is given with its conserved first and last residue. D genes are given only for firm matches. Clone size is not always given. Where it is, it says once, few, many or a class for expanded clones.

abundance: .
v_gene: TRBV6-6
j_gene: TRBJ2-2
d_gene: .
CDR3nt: TGTGCCTCCCAGTATTACAGGGCCACCGGGGAGCTGTTTTTT
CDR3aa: CASQYYRATGELFF

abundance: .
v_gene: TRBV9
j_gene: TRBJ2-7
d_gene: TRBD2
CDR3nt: TGTGCCAGCAGCGTGTCTAGCGGGGCCCCCTACGAGCAGTACTTC
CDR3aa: CASSVSSGAPYEQYF

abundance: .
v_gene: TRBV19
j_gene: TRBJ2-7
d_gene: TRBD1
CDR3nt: TGTGCCAGTAGTCCGCGATCATCCGGGACAGGGAGGGGCTACGAGCAGTACTTC
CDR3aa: CASSPRSSGTGRGYEQYF

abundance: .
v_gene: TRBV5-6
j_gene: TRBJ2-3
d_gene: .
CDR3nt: TGTGCCAGCAGCCAAACGGGGACGCAGTATTTT
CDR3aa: CASSQTGTQYF

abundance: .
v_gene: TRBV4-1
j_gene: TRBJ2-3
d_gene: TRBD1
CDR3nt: TGCGCCAGCAGCCCCCAGGGGGCAACAGATACGCAGTATTTT
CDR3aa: CASSPQGATDTQYF

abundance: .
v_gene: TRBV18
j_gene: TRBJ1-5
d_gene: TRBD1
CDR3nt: TGTGCCAGCTCATTAACAGGGGGTAGGAGCAATCAGCCCCAGCATTTT
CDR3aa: CASSLTGGRSNQPQHF

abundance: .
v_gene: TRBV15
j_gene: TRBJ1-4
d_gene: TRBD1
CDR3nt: TGTGCCACCAGCCTAGGGACAGGGGTTAATGAAAAACTGTTTTTT
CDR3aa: CATSLGTGVNEKLFF

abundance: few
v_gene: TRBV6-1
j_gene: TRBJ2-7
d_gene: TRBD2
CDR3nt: TGTGCCAGCAGTGAGCTCCTAGCGGGGGGGCCGCGAGAGCAGTACTTC
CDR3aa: CASSELLAGGPREQYF

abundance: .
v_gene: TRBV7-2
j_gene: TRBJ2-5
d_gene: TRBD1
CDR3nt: TGTGCCAGCAGCGAATTACCTGGACAGGGCGGTCAAAAGACCCAGTACTTC
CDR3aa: CASSELPGQGGQKTQYF

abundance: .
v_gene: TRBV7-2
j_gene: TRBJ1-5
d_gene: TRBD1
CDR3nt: TGTGCCAGCACCGAGACAGGGGTCAATCAGCCCCAGCATTTT
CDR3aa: CASTETGVNQPQHF

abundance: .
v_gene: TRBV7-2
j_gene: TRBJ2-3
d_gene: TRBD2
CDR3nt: TGTGCCAGCAGGTTAGGGACTAGCGTCACAGATACGCAGTATTTT
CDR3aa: CASRLGTSVTDTQYF

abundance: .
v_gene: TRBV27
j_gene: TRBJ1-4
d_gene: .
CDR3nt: TGTGCCAGCAGTTTAAGGAACCGAGGTGAAAAACTGTTTTTT
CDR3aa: CASSLRNRGEKLFF

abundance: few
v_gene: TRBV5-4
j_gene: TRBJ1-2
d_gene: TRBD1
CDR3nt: TGTGCCAGCAGCTTTGGGGGACAGCTTAACTATGGCTACACCTTC
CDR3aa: CASSFGGQLNYGYTF

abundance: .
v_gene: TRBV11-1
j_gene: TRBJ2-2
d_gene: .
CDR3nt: TGTGCCAGCAGCCCGGGGGAGAACACCGGGGAGCTGTTTTTT
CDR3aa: CASSPGENTGELFF

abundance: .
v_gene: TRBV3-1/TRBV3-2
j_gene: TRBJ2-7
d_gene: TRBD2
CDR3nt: TGTGCCAGCAGCCAAGATGTGGGCGGGAGTGGCGAGCAGTACTTC
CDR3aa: CASSQDVGGSGEQYF

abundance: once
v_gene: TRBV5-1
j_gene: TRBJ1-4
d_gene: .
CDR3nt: TGCGCCAGCAGCGCGGGGGCCGCAACTAATGAAAAACTGTTTTTT
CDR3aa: CASSAGAATNEKLFF

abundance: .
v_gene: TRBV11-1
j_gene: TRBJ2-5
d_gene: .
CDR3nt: TGTGCCAGCAGCAGGGACTCCCTAGAGACCCAGTACTTC
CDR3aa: CASSRDSLETQYF

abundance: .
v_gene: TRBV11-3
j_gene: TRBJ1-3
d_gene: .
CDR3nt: TGTGCCAGCAGCGCCTCAGGATTGCCTGGAAACACCATATATTTT
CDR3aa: CASSASGLPGNTIYF

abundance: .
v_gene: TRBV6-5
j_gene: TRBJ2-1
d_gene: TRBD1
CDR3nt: TGTGCCAGCAGTTATGACAGGGAGACCTACAATGAGCAGTTCTTC
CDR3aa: CASSYDRETYNEQFF

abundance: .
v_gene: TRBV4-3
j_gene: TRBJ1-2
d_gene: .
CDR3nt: TGCGCCAGCAGCCCATGGACGGGAGGGGAATATGGCTACACCTTC
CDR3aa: CASSPWTGGEYGYTF

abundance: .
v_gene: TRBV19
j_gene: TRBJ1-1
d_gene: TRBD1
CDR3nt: TGTGCCAGTAGTATGAGGGACAGGAGACTGAACACTGAAGCTTTCTTT
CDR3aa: CASSMRDRRLNTEAFF

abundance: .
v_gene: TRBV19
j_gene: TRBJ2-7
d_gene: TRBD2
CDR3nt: TGTGCCAGTAGTACTCCCGGACTAGCGGGAGGGCCCAGCGAGCAGTACTTC
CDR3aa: CASSTPGLAGGPSEQYF